The 21 T cell receptor beta chains below come from one sample, sequenced in a study of spatial heterogeneity in lung cancer. Via MiXCR, TCRdb re-called the 5' RACE reads, giving one row per CDR3 protein. The sample shows 60,000 to 90,000 distinct CDR3 sequences, under 8.5% of them seen only once. Documented time point: sample taken at primary tumor resection. The sample in question was PBMCs, obtained at surgery. The source of these receptors is a male donor with early-stage non-small cell lung cancer.

This clonotype turned up a few times. The chain carries TRBV12-3 or TRBV12-4 and TRBJ2-3; D might be TRBD2 (6 bases). V lost 0 bases and J 5 bases, leaving 9 bases between the germline ends. The CDR3 loop spans 14 amino acids. This CDR3 is CASSLAGGLDTQYF. The CDR3 DNA sequence: TGTGCCAGCAGTTTAGCGGGAGGCTTAGATACGCAGTATTTT.

This clonotype appeared a few times. The V call is TRBV12-3 or TRBV12-4, the J call TRBJ1-1; the match to TRBD1 covers 8 bases. This CDR3 is 16 amino acids long. The J segment lost 5 bases and the V segment lost 1 base, leaving 9 bases of the junction unmatched. The CDR3 bases are TGTGCCAGCAGTTTAGGGGCAGGGGGCGGGAGGACTGAAGCTTTCTTT. Translation: CASSLGAGGGRTEAFF.

This clonotype was observed many times. This rearrangement joins TRBV2 to TRBJ2-4; D ambiguous. The CDR3 is made up of 15 amino acids. Germline CDR1 reads SNHLY; CDR2 reads FYNNEI. Trimming left V 2 bases short and J 7 bases short, with 15 bases between. The CDR3 region is CASSEYVGPGNIQYF. CDR3 DNA sequence: TGTGCCAGCAGTGAATATGTGGGCCCCGGGAACATTCAGTACTTC.

This clonotype was counted only a few times. The chain is built from TRBV2 and TRBJ2-3; 10 positions match TRBD2. The CDR3 runs to 16 residues. Germline V gene lookup returns CDR1 SNHLY and CDR2 FYNNEI. V dropped 6 bases and J dropped 4; count of bases not matched to a gene: 10. CDR3 sequence: CASRGSSGSFPDTQYF. The CDR3 DNA reads TGTGCCAGCAGAGGATCTAGCGGGAGCTTCCCAGATACGCAGTATTTT.

This clonotype was counted many times. The CDR3 spells CASRNYRDALYEQYF. DNA for the CDR3: TGTGCCAGCAGGAATTACAGGGACGCCCTCTACGAGCAGTACTTC. The genes are TRBV27 and TRBJ2-7; TRBD1 might be the D (6 bases). Per germline, CDR1 MNHEY and CDR2 SMNVEV (reference sequence). This CDR3 contains 15 residues. With 6 bases removed from V and 3 bases from J, the gap between germline ends came to 18 bases.

The table lists this clonotype with many counts. CDR3 sequence: CASRELDRAVLFF. CDR3 DNA sequence: TGTGCCAGCAGGGAGCTGGACAGGGCGGTGTTATTCTTT. V is TRBV12-3 or TRBV12-4 and J is TRBJ1-1; 8 nucleotides match TRBD1. With 6 bases clipped from V and 14 bases from J, the junction kept 14 bases outside the gene matches. CDR3 length: 13 residues.

The chain carries TRBV5-1 and TRBJ2-3; D is possibly TRBD1 or TRBD2 (5 bases each). The length of the CDR3 is 15 residues. In germline, CDR1 is SGHRS, CDR2 YFSETQ. V was trimmed by 4 bases and J by 0 bases, leaving 12 bases between them. Here the CDR3 reads CASSSPGTSTDTQYF. In nucleotides, the CDR3 is TGCGCCAGCAGCAGCCCCGGGACCAGCACAGATACGCAGTATTTT.

In its sample, this clonotype was seen many times. The rearrangement links TRBV30 to TRBJ1-1; 10 bases are a match to TRBD1. The ends lost 2 bases at V and 5 bases at J; junction bases unmatched: 11. The CDR3 is 16 residues long. Germline V gene sequence: CDR1 GTSNPN, CDR2 SVGIG (reference sequence). CDR3 sequence: CAWSFPGQGRRTEAFF. In DNA, the CDR3 is TGTGCCTGGAGTTTCCCGGGACAGGGGAGACGTACTGAAGCTTTCTTT.

The table lists this clonotype with many counts. V gene TRBV5-1 combines with J gene TRBJ1-2, with TRBD1 matching 7 bases. The CDR3 length is 13 residues. The germline gives CDR1 SGHRS, CDR2 YFSETQ. V was clipped by 0 bases and J by 6 bases; unmatched bases: 2. CDR3 protein: CASSLDRGNGYTF. Here the CDR3 DNA reads TGCGCCAGCAGCTTGGACAGGGGTAATGGCTACACCTTC.

This clonotype has only a few counts. The chain recombines TRBV20-1 with TRBJ2-1; D unresolved. Germline CDR1 is DFQATT and CDR2 is SNEGSKA (reference sequence). Trimming left V 3 bases short and J 1 base short, with 7 bases between. The CDR3 is 13 residues long. CDR3 in amino acids: CSASLRSYNEQFF. DNA for the CDR3: TGCAGTGCTAGCTTAAGGTCCTACAATGAGCAGTTCTTC.

This clonotype qualifies as medium-sized. This chain links TRBV27 with TRBJ2-7, with TRBD2 matching over 13 bases. The CDR3 loop spans 15 amino acids. V lost 5 bases to trimming and J lost 6 bases; unmatched junction nucleotides: 7. Germline-derived CDR1 and CDR2 are MNHEY and SMNVEV (reference sequence). CDR3 residues: CASSPTSGRAFEQYF. The DNA for the CDR3 is TGTGCCAGCAGTCCTACTAGCGGGAGGGCCTTCGAGCAGTACTTC.

This clonotype was observed a handful of times. The chain has TRBV7-3 and TRBJ1-6; D gene ambiguous. The CDR3 has 14 amino acids. V lost 0 bases and J lost 4, with 4 bases in between. Germline CDR1 is SGHTA and CDR2 is FQGTGA. CDR3 amino acids: CASSLTLYNSPLHF. The CDR3 DNA reads as TGTGCCAGCAGCTTAACCCTATATAATTCACCCCTCCACTTT.

This clonotype was seen repeatedly, ten times or more. The rearrangement links TRBV29-1 to TRBJ1-5; possible D gene TRBD1, 6 bases. Trimming took 8 bases from V and 1 from J, leaving 18 bases between them. The CDR3 loop spans 15 amino acids. CDR1 is SQVTM and CDR2 is ANQGSEA in the germline V gene. The CDR3 DNA reads as TGCAGCACCTCGGGGGGCCGGGGGAGCAATCAGCCCCAGCATTTT. This sequence encodes CSTSGGRGSNQPQHF.

J is TRBJ2-7 and V is TRBV6-2 or TRBV6-3; D uncertain. The CDR3 loop spans 11 amino acids. The ends were cut back, 6 bases at V and 5 bases at J, with 8 bases in the middle. CDR1 MNHEY and CDR2 SVGEGT come from the germline V gene. CDR3 coding DNA: TGTGCCAGCAGCCGTCTAAACGAGCAGTACTTC. Protein: CASSRLNEQYF.

In this sample, this clonotype turned up many times. The chain carries TRBV5-4 and TRBJ2-1, with D maybe TRBD1 (5 bases). CDR3 length: 13 residues. Trimming cost V 4 bases and J 13 bases, with 18 bases left between them. Germline V gene sequence: CDR1 SGHNT, CDR2 YYREEE (reference sequence). This CDR3 reads CASSTEDSRDQFF. As DNA, the CDR3 is TGTGCCAGCAGCACCGAAGACAGTCGTGACCAGTTCTTC.

This clonotype was counted at least ten times. The rearrangement uses TRBV20-1 and TRBJ2-3; D is unclear. The CDR3 length is 11 residues. The germline CDR1 and CDR2 sequences are DFQATT and SNEGSKA (reference sequence). The V and J ends lost 5 bases and 4 bases respectively, with 7 bases between them. The CDR3 DNA reads TGCAGTGCTGCCTTCCCAGATACGCAGTATTTT. Translated: CSAAFPDTQYF.

There are many counts of this clonotype. The chain employs TRBV21-1 and TRBJ2-6; TRBD1, the table's D call, was not compared with the DNA. TRBV21-1 is assigned pseudogene status. The CDR3 contains 17 residues. The chain's CDR3 is CASSIRGLSSGANVLTF. DNA for the CDR3: TGTGCCAGCAGCATCCGGGGATTGAGCTCTGGGGCCAACGTCCTGACTTTC.

Ten or more counts support this clonotype. The gene calls are TRBV12-3 or TRBV12-4 and TRBJ2-5, with 9 bases that match TRBD1. This CDR3 spans 15 amino acids. After removal of 2 bases from V and 4 bases from J, the junction contained 5 bases not matched to a gene. This chain's CDR3 is CASSLTGGIRETQYF. In DNA, the CDR3 is TGTGCCAGCAGTTTAACAGGGGGCATCCGAGAGACCCAGTACTTC.

This clonotype was detected ten times or more. The chain is built from TRBV12-3 or TRBV12-4 and TRBJ2-2; the D gene is possibly TRBD2 (6 bases). The CDR3 totals 14 residues. V lost 3 bases and J 7 bases, leaving 12 bases between the germline ends. The chain's CDR3 is CASSFGGKYGELFF. The CDR3 DNA is TGTGCCAGCAGTTTTGGGGGGAAGTACGGGGAGCTGTTTTTT.

This clonotype has more than one count but fewer than ten. CDR3 residues: CSARTGGVGNTIYF. The CDR3 region has the DNA TGCAGTGCTCGGACAGGGGGCGTTGGAAACACCATATATTTT. The genes are TRBV20-1 and TRBJ1-3; 11 nucleotides align to TRBD1. Unmatched junction bases numbered 3, after V lost 5 bases and J lost 3 bases. The CDR3 spans 14 residues. Germline CDR1 is DFQATT and CDR2 is SNEGSKA (reference sequence).

This clonotype was counted at least ten times. The chain employs TRBV10-3 and TRBJ2-7, with D uncertain. Germline V gene lookup returns CDR1 ENHRY and CDR2 SYGVKD. The CDR3 spans 13 residues. V was trimmed by 10 bases and J by 3 bases, leaving 16 bases between them. The CDR3 DNA reads as TGTGCCACACGAACCCCGGCCCTCTACGAGCAGTACTTC. Translation: CATRTPALYEQYF.